This T cell receptor beta chain was identified during a study of shared clonotypes between healthy human individuals. V was pared by 10 bases and J by 1 base, with 16 bases between. Per the germline V gene, CDR1 is SEHNR and CDR2 is FQNEAQ (reference sequence). There are 14 residues in the CDR3. With regard to this clone: Its target is not known.

Clones were sequenced by immunoSEQ multiplex PCR, and TCRdb holds only the in-frame ones, with some missing. The profile shows about a million clones, about 80% of them singletons. Findings and limits, study-wide: The naive CD4 repertoires of a few donors were compared, and about 5% of clonotypes were shared.

This clonotype was sampled from a man aged 18 to 35 in good health. The rearrangement uses TRBV7-9 and TRBJ2-5; maybe TRBD2 (6 bases). Sequencing used memory CD4+ T cells sorted from blood. As for subset: CD45RA-negative fraction. The CDR3 coding sequence is TGTGCCACCGGGGGAGTGGCGAGCCAAGAGACCCAGTACTTC. Its protein is CATGGVASQETQYF.